This is a list of T cell receptor beta chains from one sample in a study of blood T cell repertoires in COVID-19. Produced via immunoSEQ multiplex PCR; TCRdb's table is partial and in-frame only. The sample contains 110,000 or so clones, roughly 85% of which appear only once. The source material was peripheral blood. These receptors were obtained from a human donor in a cohort sampled during active COVID-19. Both conserved end residues are trimmed from each CDR3.

TRBJ2-1 TRBV27 ASRTGDYNEQF
TRBJ2-5 TRBV27 ASSLYNQETQY
TRBJ2-2 TRBV7-6 ASSSFRRGTGELF
TRBJ2-1 TRBV20-1 SAREGLRQF
TRBJ2-5 TRBV5-1 ASSLYRGQETQY
TRBJ1-1 TRBV6-5 ASSYRGDMNTEAF
TRBJ2-5 TRBV5-1 ASSAPGLQETQY
TRBJ2-7 TRBV7-8 ASRSSGLAGSQY
TRBJ1-1 TRBV7-2 ASSKPDRKNTEAF
TRBJ2-7 TRBV7-9 ASSLTYEQY
TRBJ1-2 TRBV30 AWSPQRNYGYT
TRBJ1-1 TRBV11-2 ASSPGEGRAF
TRBJ2-5 TRBV13 ASGGAQETQY
TRBJ1-5 TRBV5-1 ASSLVCGGHSQLSQH
TRBJ2-3 TRBV5-4 ASRARTGAGDTQY
TRBJ2-3 TRBV6-2/TRBV6-3 ASSFGGGAGTQY
TRBJ1-1 TRBV5-1 ASSLGTGGFEAF
TRBJ2-1 TRBV11-3 ASSLTGSSYNEQF
TRBJ2-5 TRBV12-5 ASGPDTSGTQY
TRBJ2-6 TRBV6-2/TRBV6-3 ASSYISGANVLT
TRBJ1-2 TRBV7-9 ASSSIYRGKANYGYT
TRBJ1-1 TRBV7-2 ASSPSGTGMNTEAF
TRBJ2-7 TRBV14 ASSQEAGGYEQY
TRBJ1-6 TRBV7-9 ASSRLGSNNSPLH
TRBJ2-7 TRBV6-2/TRBV6-3 ASSLRVSYEQY
TRBJ1-6 TRBV12-3/TRBV12-4 ASSRENSPLH
TRBJ2-3 TRBV5-1 ASSLEDRGGADTQY
TRBJ1-2 TRBV28 ASSDRDRDLTNYGYT
TRBJ2-1 TRBV7-6 ASSSTGETYAHNEQF
TRBJ2-3 TRBV6-2/TRBV6-3 ASSYPMGLGTDTQY
TRBJ2-3 TRBV24-1 ATGPGLAGFTDTQY
TRBJ1-1 TRBV6-5 ASRLGTEAF
TRBJ1-5 TRBV4-3 ASSQERWGEGRQPQH
TRBJ2-7 TRBV1 TSTPLAVYSYEQY
TRBJ1-1 TRBV5-4 ATGEGGGTEAF
TRBJ1-3 TRBV7-8 ASSSRKSNSGNTIY
TRBJ2-1 TRBV29-1 SGMAGVGNEQF
TRBJ1-5 TRBV29-1 SVGGDSNQPQH
TRBJ2-7 TRBV5-6 ASSPTGSSYEQY
TRBJ2-7 TRBV10-2 ASSSGQLLPEQY
TRBJ2-3 TRBV5-4 ASSPGQGSPDTQY
TRBJ2-4 TRBV7-2 ASSFRGEAKNIQY
TRBJ2-3 TRBV3-1/TRBV3-2 ASRVRGSDTQY
TRBJ2-7 TRBV6-7 ASNGTPLDEQY
TRBJ2-7 TRBV4-1 ASRETSGDYEQY
TRBJ1-6 TRBV14 ASSFGQAHSPLH
TRBJ2-7 TRBV18 ASSPRRGDRGPYEQY
TRBJ1-1 TRBV28 ASSLLYSEAF
TRBJ1-4 TRBV14 ASSQDPGVTNEKLF
TRBJ2-7 TRBV7-8 ASSFNPGGDEQY
TRBJ2-2 TRBV5-4 ASSPETGLIGELF
TRBJ2-2 TRBV9 ASSARDRQTGELF
TRBJ1-3 TRBV28 ASSLSGAYSGNTIY
TRBJ2-7 TRBV3-1/TRBV3-2 ASSQDWASYEQY